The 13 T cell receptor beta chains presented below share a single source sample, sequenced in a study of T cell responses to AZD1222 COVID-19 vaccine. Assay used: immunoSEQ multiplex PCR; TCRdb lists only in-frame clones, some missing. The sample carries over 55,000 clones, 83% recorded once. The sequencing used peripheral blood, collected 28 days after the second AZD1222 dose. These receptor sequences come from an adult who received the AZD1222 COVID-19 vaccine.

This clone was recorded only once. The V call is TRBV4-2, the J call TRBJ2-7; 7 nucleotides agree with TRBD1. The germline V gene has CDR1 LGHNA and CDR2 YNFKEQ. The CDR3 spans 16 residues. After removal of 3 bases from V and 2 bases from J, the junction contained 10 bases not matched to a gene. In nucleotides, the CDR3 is TGTGCCAGCAGCCAGCCAGTTGGGACAGCAACCTACGAGCAGTACTTC. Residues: CASSQPVGTATYEQYF.

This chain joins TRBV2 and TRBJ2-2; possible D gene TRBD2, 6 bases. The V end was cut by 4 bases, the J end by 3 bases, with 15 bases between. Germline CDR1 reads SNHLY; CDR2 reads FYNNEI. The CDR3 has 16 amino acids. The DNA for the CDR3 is TGTGCCAGCAGTGGACGAATCGGGGAGGACACCGGGGAGCTGTTTTTT. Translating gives CASSGRIGEDTGELFF.

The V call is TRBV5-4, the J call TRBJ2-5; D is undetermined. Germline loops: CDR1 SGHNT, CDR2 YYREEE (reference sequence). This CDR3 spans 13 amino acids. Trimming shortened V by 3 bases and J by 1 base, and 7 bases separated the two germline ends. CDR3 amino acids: CASSYDIQETQYF. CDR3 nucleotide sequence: TGTGCCAGCAGCTACGACATCCAAGAGACCCAGTACTTC.

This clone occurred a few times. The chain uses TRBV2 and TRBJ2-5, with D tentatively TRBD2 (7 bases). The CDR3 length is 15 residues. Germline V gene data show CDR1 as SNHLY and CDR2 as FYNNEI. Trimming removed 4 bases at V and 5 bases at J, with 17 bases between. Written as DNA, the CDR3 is TGTGCCAGCAGTGCCTTAGGGGGGGGCTTCGAGACCCAGTACTTC. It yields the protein CASSALGGGFETQYF.

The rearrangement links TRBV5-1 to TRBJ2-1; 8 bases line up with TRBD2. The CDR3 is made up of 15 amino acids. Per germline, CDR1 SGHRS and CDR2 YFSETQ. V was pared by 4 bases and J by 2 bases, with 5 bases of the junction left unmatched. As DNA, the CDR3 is TGCGCCAGCAGCCTTAGCGGGAACCCCTACAATGAGCAGTTCTTC. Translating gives CASSLSGNPYNEQFF.

The CDR3 coding sequence is TGTGCCACCAGCCCACGCAACGGTGGCTACACCTTC. Its translation: CATSPRNGGYTF. This chain uses TRBV15 with TRBJ1-2, with D uncertain. This CDR3 region has 12 residues. V dropped 5 bases and J dropped 7 bases, with 11 bases sitting between them. The germline CDR1 and CDR2 sequences are LNHNV and YYDKDF (reference sequence).

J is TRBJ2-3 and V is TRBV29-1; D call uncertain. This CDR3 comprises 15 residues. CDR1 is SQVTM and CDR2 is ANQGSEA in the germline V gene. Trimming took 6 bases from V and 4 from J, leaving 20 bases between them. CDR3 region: CSVVGRFGGADTQYF. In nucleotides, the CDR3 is TGCAGCGTCGTCGGACGGTTCGGTGGTGCAGATACGCAGTATTTT.

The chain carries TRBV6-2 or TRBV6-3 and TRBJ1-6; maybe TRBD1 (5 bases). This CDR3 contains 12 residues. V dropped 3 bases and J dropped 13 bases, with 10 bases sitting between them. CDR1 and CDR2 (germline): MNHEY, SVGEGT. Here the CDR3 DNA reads TGTGCCAGCAGTTATGGGACGACCCCCCTCCACTTT. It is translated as CASSYGTTPLHF.

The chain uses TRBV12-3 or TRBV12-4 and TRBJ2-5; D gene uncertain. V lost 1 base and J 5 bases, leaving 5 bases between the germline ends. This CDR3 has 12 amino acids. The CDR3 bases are TGTGCCAGCAGTTTAGTAGGGGAGACCCAGTACTTC. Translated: CASSLVGETQYF.

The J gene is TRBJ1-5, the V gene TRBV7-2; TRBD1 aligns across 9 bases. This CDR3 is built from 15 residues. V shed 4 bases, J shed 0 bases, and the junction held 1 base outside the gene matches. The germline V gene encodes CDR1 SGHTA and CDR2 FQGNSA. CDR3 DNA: TGTGCCAGCAGCTGGACAGGGGATAGCAATCAGCCCCAGCATTTT. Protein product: CASSWTGDSNQPQHF.

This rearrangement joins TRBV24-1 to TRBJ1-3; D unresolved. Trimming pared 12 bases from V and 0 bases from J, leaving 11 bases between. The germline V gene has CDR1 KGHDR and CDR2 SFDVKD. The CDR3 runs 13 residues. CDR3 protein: CAPFEASGNTIYF. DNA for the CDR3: TGTGCCCCCTTTGAGGCCTCTGGAAACACCATATATTTT.

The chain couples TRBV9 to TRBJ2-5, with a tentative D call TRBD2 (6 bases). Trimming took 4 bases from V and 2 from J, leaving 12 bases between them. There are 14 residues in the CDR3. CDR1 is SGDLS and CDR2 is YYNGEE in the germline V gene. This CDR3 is CASSPGLFQETQYF. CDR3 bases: TGTGCCAGCAGCCCAGGACTATTTCAAGAGACCCAGTACTTC.

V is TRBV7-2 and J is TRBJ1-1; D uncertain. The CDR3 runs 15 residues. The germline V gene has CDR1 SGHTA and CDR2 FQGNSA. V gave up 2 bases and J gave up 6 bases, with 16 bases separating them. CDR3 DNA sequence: TGTGCCAGCAGCTTATATCAGTTGAGAGCCTCTGAAGCTTTCTTT. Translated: CASSLYQLRASEAFF.